What follows describes a single T cell receptor beta chain. As yet, its antigen is unknown. The table came from immunoSEQ multiplex PCR; TCRdb's copy has only in-frame clones and leaves some out. The sample records under 15,000 clones, roughly 89% being singletons. This sample was taken from a study of PD-1 blockade in classical Hodgkin lymphoma. The study, taken as a whole, reports: A significant rise in TCR diversity by C4D1 was seen for CD4+ but not CD8+ cells.

Relapses following autologous stem cell transplantation were seen in all patients, with brentuximab vedotin exposure varying. Deletions cut 5 bases from V and 1 base from J, with 20 bases between. The CDR3 consists of 18 residues. Germline lookup yields CDR1 SGHAT and CDR2 FQNNGV. The chain uses TRBV11-2 and TRBJ2-2; TRBD1 is a possible D gene (6 bases). The TCR originated in a human donor with classical Hodgkin lymphoma. Specimen: peripheral blood mononuclear cells (PBMCs), collected at baseline. The CDR3 here is CASSPRQVLRRNTGELFF. CDR3 in DNA: TGTGCCAGCAGCCCGAGACAGGTTTTAAGGAGGAACACCGGGGAGCTGTTTTTT.